The 4 T cell receptor beta chains below were found in one sample sequenced in a study of post-analysis software for immune sequencing data. Notes on the study in general: Relative to controls, patients had several TRBV segments at higher frequency, with TRBV5-6, TRBV5-1 and TRBV20-1 among these.

Every TCR beta cDNA library bore unique molecular identifiers. TCRdb re-analysed the PCR reads in MiXCR, keeping a single row per CDR3 protein. The table includes hundreds of thousands of distinct CDR3 sequences, 30% detected once. These receptors have no identified antigens. The sequenced material came from blood. Source of these receptors: a girl aged 5-17 years with multiple sclerosis.

The genes are TRBV28 and TRBJ2-1; D is uncertain. This CDR3 region has 14 residues. Germline CDR1 and CDR2: MDHEN and SYDVKM. Between the trimmed V and J ends, which lost 3 bases and 5 bases, there was a span of 11 bases. This CDR3 reads CASSLMLGNNEQFF. Written as DNA, the CDR3 is TGTGCCAGCAGTTTGATGCTCGGCAACAATGAGCAGTTCTTC.

The rearrangement uses TRBV12-3 or TRBV12-4 and TRBJ2-1; D not certain. The CDR3 has 14 residues. Trimming took off 5 bases at V and 5 bases at J, with 13 bases between the two ends. CDR3: CASSPPPDHNEQFF. DNA for the CDR3: TGTGCCAGCAGTCCCCCCCCGGACCACAATGAGCAGTTCTTC.

A few counts support this clonotype. The V and J genes are TRBV20-1 and TRBJ1-5; 8 bases line up with TRBD1. V was clipped by 7 bases and J by 4 bases; unmatched bases: 6. The CDR3 has 13 amino acids. Germline V gene data show CDR1 as DFQATT and CDR2 as SNEGSKA (reference sequence). Here the CDR3 reads CSVSTGVNQPQHF. The CDR3 bases are TGCAGTGTTTCGACAGGGGTAAATCAGCCCCAGCATTTT.

A few counts support this clonotype. The gene calls are TRBV14 and TRBJ2-1; D ambiguous. Trimming removed 4 bases at V and 2 bases at J, with 9 bases between. The CDR3 totals 14 residues. The germline V gene encodes CDR1 SGHDN and CDR2 FVKESK. The CDR3 nucleotides read TGTGCCAGCAGCCCTGTAAGAGCCTACAATGAGCAGTTCTTC. Protein product: CASSPVRAYNEQFF.